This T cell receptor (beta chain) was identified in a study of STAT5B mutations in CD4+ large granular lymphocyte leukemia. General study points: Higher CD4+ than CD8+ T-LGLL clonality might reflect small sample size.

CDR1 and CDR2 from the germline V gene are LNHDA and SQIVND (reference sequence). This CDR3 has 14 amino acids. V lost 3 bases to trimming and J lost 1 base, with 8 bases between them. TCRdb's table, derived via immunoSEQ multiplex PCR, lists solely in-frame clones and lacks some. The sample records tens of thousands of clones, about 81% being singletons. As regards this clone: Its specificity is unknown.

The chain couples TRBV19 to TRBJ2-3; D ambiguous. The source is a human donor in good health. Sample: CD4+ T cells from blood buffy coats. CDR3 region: CASSILGGTDTQYF. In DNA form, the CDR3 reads TGTGCCAGTAGTATTCTTGGGGGCACAGATACGCAGTATTTT.